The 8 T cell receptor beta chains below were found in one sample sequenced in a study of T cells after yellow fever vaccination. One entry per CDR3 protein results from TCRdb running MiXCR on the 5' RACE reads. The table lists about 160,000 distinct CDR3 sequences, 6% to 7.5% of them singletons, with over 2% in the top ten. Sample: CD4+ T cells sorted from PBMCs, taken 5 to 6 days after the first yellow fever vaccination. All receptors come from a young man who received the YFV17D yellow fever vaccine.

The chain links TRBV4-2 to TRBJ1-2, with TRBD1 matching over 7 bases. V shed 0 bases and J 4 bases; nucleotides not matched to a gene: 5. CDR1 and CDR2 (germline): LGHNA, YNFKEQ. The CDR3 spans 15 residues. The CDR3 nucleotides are TGTGCCAGCAGCCAAGATTGGGGACAGAGCTATGGCTACACCTTC. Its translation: CASSQDWGQSYGYTF.

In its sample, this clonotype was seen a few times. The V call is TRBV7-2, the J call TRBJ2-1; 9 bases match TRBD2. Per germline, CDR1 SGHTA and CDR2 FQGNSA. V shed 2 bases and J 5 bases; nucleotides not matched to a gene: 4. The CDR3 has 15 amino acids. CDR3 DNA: TGTGCCAGCAGCTTAATGGCGGGGGGGAACAATGAGCAGTTCTTC. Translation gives CASSLMAGGNNEQFF. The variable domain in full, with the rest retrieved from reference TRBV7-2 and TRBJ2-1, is GAGVSQSPSNKVTEKGKDVELRCDPISGHTALYWYRQSLGQGLEFLIYFQGNSAPDKSGLPSDRFSAERTGGSVSTLTIQRTQQEDSAVYLCASSLMAGGNNEQFFGPGTRLTVL.

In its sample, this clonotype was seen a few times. The CDR3 reads CASSSGQSYGYTF. CDR3 DNA sequence: TGTGCCAGCAGCTCGGGACAGTCCTATGGCTACACCTTC. The V gene is TRBV6-2 or TRBV6-3, the J gene TRBJ1-2; 7 nucleotides align to TRBD1. The germline V gene encodes CDR1 MNHEY and CDR2 SVGEGT. The CDR3 has 13 residues. V gave up 6 bases and J gave up 4 bases; unmatched junction bases: 5.

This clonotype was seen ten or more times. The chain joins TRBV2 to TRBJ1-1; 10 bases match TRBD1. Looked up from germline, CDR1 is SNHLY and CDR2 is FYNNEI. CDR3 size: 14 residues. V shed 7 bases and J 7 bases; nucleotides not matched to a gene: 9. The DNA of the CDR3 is TGTGCCAGCATTAGTGACAGGGGGCTAGGTGAAGCTTTCTTT. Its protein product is CASISDRGLGEAFF.

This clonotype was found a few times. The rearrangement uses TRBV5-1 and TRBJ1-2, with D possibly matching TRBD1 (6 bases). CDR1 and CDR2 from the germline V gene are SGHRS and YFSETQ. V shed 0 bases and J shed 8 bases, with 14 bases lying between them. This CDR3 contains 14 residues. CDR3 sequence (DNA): TGCGCCAGCAGCTTGGAAGGGGGGGAGAAAGGCTACACCTTC. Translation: CASSLEGGEKGYTF.

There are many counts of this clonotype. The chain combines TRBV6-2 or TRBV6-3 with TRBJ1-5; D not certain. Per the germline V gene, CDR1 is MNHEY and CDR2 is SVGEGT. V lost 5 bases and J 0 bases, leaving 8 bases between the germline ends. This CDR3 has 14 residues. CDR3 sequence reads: CASSQSDSNQPQHF. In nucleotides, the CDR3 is TGTGCCAGCAGTCAAAGCGATAGCAATCAGCCCCAGCATTTT.

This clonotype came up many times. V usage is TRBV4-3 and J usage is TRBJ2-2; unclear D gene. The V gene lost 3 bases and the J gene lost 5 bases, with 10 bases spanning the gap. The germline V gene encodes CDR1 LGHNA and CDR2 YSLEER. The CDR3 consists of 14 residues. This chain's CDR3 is CASSHVVRTGELFF. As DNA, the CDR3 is TGCGCCAGCAGCCACGTCGTCAGAACCGGGGAGCTGTTTTTT.

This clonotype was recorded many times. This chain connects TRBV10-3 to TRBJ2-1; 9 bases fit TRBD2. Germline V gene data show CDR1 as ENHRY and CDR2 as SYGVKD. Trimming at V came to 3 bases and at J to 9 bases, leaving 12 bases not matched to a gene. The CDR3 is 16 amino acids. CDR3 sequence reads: CAISDARGGGAGEQFF. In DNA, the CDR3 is TGTGCCATCAGTGACGCCCGGGGCGGGGGGGCCGGTGAGCAGTTCTTC.